This T cell receptor (beta chain) was obtained from a study of blood T cells in healthy people across ages. With a J-beta primer mix and a sample-barcoded 5' primer, a second PCR ran 7 to 11 cycles. From the 5' RACE reads, TCRdb called clonotypes with MiXCR, one entry per CDR3 protein. The table shows approximately 810,000 distinct CDR3 sequences, with more than 25% occurring only once. CDR3 length: 15 amino acids. Trimming took off 4 bases at V and 0 bases at J, with 9 bases between the two ends. Germline-derived CDR1 and CDR2 are MNHNS and SASEGT. Every sample yielded at least 6.5 million isolated PBMCs.

Sequenced sample: blood. V gene TRBV6-1 combines with J gene TRBJ2-2; D is perhaps TRBD2 (5 bases). This sequence was found in a woman aged 80 or over in good health. The CDR3, as DNA: TGTGCCAGCAGTGTGAAGCGGTCGAACACCGGGGAGCTGTTTTTT. Translation: CASSVKRSNTGELFF.